The clone carrying this TCR beta chain has a single count. At one end the junction does not follow the germline gene, possibly because of a read error. Germline V lookup: CDR1 SSHAT, CDR2 FNYEAQ (reference sequence). CDR3 length: 14 residues. This sample was taken from a study of blood T cell repertoires in COVID-19. Turning to the study itself: Donors in the United States, Italy and Spain gave samples during acute or convalescent COVID-19. PBMCs, B-cell-depleted T cells, or T cells were the source of the cDNA or gDNA that made up the material.

Patients in Seattle were enrolled during active infection, then followed longitudinally. In the original processing: For nucleated cells, counts were estimated from reference gene primer amplification. Repertoires were generated with immunoSEQ multiplex PCR, while TCRdb's copy carries only in-frame clones and drops some. The V and J calls and the clone size are those of that table, but D and trimming were determined from the DNA. The table lists tens of thousands of clones, about 90% of them singletons, with 3.4% in the top ten. This rearrangement joins TRBV7-7 to TRBJ2-5; the match to TRBD1 covers 10 bases. This receptor was taken from a woman aged 50 to 60 with COVID-19, enrolled during active disease. Source material: peripheral blood. CDR3 in DNA: TGTGCTAGCAGTTCGGACAGGGGGGGAGAGACCCAGTACTTC. As protein: CASSSDRGGETQYF.